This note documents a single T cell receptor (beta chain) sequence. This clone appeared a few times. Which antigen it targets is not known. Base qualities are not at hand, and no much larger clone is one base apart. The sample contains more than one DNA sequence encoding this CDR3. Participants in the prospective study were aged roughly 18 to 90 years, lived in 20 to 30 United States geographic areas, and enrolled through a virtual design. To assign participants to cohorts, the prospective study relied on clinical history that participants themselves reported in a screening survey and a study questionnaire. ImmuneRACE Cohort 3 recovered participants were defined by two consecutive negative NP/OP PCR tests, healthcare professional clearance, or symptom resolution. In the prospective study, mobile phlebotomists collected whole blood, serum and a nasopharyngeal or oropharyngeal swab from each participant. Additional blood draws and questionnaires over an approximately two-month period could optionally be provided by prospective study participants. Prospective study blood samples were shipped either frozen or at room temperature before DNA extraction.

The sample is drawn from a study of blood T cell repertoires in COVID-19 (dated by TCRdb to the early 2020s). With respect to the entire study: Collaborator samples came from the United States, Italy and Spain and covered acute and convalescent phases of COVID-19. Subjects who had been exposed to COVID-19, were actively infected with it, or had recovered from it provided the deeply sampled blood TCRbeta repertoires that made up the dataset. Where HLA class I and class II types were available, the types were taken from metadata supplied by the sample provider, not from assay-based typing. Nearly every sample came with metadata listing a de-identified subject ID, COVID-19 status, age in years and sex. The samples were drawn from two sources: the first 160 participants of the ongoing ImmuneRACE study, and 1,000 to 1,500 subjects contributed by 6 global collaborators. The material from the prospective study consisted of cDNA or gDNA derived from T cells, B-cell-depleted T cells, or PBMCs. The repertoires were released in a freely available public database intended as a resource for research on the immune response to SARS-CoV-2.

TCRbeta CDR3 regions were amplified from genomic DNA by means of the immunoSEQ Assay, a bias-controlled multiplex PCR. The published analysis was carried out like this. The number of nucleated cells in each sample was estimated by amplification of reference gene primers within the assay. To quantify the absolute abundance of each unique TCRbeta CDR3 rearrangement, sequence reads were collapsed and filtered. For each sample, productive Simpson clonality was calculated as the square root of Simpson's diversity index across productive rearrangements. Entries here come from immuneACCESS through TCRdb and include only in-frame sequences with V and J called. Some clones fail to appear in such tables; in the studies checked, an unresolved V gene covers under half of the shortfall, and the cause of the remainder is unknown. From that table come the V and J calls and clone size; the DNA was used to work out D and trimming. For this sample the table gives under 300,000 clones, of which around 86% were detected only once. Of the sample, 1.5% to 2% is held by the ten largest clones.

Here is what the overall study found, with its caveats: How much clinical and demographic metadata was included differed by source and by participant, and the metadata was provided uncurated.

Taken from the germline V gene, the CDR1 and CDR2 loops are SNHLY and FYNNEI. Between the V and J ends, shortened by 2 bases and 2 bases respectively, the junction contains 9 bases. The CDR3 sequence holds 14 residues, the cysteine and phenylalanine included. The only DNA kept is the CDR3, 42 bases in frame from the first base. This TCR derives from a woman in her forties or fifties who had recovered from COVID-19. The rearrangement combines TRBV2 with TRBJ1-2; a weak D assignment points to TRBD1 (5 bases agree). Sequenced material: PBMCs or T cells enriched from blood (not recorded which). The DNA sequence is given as TGTGCCAGCAGTGAAACTGGACAAAACTATGGCTACACCTTC. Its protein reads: CASSETGQNYGYTF.